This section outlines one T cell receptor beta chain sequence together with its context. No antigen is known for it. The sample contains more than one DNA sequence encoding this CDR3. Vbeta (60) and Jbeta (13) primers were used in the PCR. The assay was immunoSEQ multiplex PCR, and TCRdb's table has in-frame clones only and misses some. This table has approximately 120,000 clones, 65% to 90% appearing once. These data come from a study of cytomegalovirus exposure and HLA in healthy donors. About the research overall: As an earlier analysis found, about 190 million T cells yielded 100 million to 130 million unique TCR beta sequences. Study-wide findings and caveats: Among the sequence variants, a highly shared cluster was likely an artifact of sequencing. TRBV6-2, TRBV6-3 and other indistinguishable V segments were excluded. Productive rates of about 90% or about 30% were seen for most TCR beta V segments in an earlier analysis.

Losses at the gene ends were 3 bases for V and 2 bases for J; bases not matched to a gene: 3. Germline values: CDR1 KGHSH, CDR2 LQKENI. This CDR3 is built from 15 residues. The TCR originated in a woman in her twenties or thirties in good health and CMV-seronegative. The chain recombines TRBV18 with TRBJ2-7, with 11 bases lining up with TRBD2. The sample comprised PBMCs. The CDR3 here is CASSPGTSGTYEQYF. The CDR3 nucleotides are TGTGCCAGCTCACCCGGGACTAGCGGTACCTACGAGCAGTACTTC.